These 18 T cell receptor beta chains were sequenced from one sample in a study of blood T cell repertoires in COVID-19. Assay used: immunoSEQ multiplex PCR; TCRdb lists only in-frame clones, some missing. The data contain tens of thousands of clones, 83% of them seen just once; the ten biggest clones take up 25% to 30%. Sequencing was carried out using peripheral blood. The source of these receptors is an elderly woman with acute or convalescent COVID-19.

The CDR3 nucleotides read TGTGCCAGCAGCAGGGGACTAGCGGGAGGCGGGGATGAGCAGTTCTTC. Its protein is CASSRGLAGGGDEQFF. The chain recombines TRBV7-8 with TRBJ2-1, with TRBD2 matching 15 bases. Per the germline V gene, CDR1 is SGHVS and CDR2 is FQNEAQ. With 5 bases clipped from V and 8 bases from J, the junction kept 7 bases outside the gene matches. The CDR3 is 16 amino acids.

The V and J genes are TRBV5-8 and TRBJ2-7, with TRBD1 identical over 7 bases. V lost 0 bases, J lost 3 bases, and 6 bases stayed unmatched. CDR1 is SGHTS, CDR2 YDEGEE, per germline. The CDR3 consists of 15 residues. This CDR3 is CASSLAPQGLYEQYF. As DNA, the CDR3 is TGTGCCAGCAGCTTGGCCCCACAGGGGCTCTACGAGCAGTACTTC.

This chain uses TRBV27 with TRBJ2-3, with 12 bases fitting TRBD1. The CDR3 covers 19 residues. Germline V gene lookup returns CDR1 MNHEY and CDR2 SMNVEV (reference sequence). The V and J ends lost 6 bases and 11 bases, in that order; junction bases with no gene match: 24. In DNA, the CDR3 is TGTGCCAGCAGGCTAACCGGGACAGGGGGCCCACTCGCGGGCCCCTTGCAGTATTTT. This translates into CASRLTGTGGPLAGPLQYF.

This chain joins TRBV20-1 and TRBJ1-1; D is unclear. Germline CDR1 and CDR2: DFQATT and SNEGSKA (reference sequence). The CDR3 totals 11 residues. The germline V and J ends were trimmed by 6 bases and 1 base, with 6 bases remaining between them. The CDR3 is CSASGNTEAFF. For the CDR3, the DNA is TGCAGTGCCTCCGGGAACACTGAAGCTTTCTTT.

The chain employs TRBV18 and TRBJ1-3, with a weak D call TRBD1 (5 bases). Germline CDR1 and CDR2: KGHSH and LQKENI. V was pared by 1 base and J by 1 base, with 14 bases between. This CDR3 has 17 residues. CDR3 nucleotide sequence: TGTGCCAGCTCACCACGGGGGACTGACCCTTCTGGAAACACCATATATTTT. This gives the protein CASSPRGTDPSGNTIYF. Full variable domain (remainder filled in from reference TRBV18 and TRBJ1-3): NAGVMQNPRHLVRRRGQEARLRCSPMKGHSHVYWYRQLPEEGLKFMVYLQKENIIDESGMPKERFSAEFPKEGPSILRIQQVVRGDSAAYFCASSPRGTDPSGNTIYFGEGSWLTVV.

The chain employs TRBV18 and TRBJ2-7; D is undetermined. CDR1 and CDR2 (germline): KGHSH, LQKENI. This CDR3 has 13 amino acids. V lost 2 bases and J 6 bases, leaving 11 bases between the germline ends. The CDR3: CASSPGGASEQYF. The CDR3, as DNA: TGTGCCAGCTCACCAGGTGGAGCTTCCGAGCAGTACTTC. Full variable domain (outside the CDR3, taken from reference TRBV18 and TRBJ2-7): NAGVMQNPRHLVRRRGQEARLRCSPMKGHSHVYWYRQLPEEGLKFMVYLQKENIIDESGMPKERFSAEFPKEGPSILRIQQVVRGDSAAYFCASSPGGASEQYFGPGTRLTVT.

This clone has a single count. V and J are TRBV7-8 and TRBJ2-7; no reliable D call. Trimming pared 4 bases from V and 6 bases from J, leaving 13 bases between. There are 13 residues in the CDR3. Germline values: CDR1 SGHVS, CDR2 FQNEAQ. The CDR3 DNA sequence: TGTGCCAGCAGCTCCAACTGGCAGCGCGAGCAGTACTTC. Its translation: CASSSNWQREQYF.

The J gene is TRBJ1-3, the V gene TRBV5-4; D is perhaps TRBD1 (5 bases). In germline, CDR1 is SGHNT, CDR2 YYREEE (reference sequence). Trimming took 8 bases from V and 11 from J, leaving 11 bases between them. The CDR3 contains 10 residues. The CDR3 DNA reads TGTGCCAGGGGACCGGGGGCCATATATTTT. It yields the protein CARGPGAIYF.

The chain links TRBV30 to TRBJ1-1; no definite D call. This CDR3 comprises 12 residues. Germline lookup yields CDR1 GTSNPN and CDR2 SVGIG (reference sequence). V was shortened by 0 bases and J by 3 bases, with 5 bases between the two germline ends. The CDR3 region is CAWSVQDTEAFF. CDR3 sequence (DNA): TGTGCCTGGAGTGTACAAGACACTGAAGCTTTCTTT.

The CDR3 here is CASSLNSNGGYTF. The CDR3 region has the DNA TGCGCCAGCAGCTTAAACAGTAACGGTGGCTACACCTTC. This chain links TRBV5-1 with TRBJ1-2; D unclear. The germline CDR1 and CDR2 sequences are SGHRS and YFSETQ. With 2 bases removed from V and 7 bases from J, the gap between germline ends came to 12 bases. The CDR3 is 13 residues long.

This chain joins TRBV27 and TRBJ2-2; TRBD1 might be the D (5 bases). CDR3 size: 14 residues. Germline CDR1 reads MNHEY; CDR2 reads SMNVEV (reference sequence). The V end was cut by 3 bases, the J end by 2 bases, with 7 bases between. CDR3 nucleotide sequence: TGTGCCAGCAGTTTCCAGGGTAACACCGGGGAGCTGTTTTTT. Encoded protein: CASSFQGNTGELFF.

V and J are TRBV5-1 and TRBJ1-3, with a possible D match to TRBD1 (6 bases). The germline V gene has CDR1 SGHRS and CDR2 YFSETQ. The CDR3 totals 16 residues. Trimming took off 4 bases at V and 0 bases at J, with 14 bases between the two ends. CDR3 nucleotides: TGCGCCAGCAGCGCCGGGACACCTGTCTCTGGAAACACCATATATTTT. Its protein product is CASSAGTPVSGNTIYF.

The chain's CDR3 is CASSRGQGLYGYTF. Here the CDR3 DNA reads TGTGCCAGCTCGCGGGGACAGGGGTTATATGGCTACACCTTC. The V and J genes are TRBV18 and TRBJ1-2; 10 bases agree with TRBD1. Germline assignment: CDR1 KGHSH and CDR2 LQKENI. V lost 6 bases and J lost 5; bases outside the gene matches: 6. This CDR3 comprises 14 residues.

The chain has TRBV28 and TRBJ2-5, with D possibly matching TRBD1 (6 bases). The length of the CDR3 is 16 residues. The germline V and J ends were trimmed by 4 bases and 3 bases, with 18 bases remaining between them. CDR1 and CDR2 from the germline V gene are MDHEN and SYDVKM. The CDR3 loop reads CASSSKQGSRKETQYF. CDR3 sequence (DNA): TGTGCCAGCAGTTCCAAACAGGGAAGTAGAAAAGAGACCCAGTACTTC. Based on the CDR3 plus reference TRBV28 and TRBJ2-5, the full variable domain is DVKVTQSSRYLVKRTGEKVFLECVQDMDHENMFWYRQDPGLGLRLIYFSYDVKMKEKGDIPEGYSVSREKKERFSLILESASTNQTSMYLCASSSKQGSRKETQYFGPGTRLLVL.

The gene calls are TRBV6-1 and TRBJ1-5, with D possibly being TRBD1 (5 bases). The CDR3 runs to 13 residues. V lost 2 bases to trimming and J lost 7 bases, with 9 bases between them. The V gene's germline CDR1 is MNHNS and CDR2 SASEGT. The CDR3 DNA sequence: TGTGCCAGCAGTGAACAGGGTTGGCAGCCCCAGCATTTT. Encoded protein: CASSEQGWQPQHF.

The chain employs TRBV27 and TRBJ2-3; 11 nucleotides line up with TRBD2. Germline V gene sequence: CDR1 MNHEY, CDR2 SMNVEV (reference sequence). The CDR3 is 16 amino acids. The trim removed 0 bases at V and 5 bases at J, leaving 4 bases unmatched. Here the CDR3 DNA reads TGTGCCAGCAGTTTATCGGGGCTAGCGGGGGGAGATACGCAGTATTTT. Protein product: CASSLSGLAGGDTQYF.

CDR3 residues: CASSPGPGDASNQPQHF. CDR3 nucleotide sequence: TGTGCCAGCAGCCCCGGTCCGGGGGACGCGAGCAATCAGCCCCAGCATTTT. This sequence joins TRBV7-9 and TRBJ1-5; maybe TRBD1 (5 bases). Per the germline V gene, CDR1 is SEHNR and CDR2 is FQNEAQ (reference sequence). The CDR3 has 17 amino acids. V lost 5 bases and J 1 base, leaving 18 bases between the germline ends.

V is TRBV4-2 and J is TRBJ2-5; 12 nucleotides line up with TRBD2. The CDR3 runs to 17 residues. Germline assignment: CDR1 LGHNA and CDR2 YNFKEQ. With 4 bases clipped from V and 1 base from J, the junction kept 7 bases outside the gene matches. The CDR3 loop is CASSPLTSGRPQETQYF. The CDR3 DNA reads TGTGCCAGCAGCCCGTTAACTAGCGGGAGGCCCCAAGAGACCCAGTACTTC.